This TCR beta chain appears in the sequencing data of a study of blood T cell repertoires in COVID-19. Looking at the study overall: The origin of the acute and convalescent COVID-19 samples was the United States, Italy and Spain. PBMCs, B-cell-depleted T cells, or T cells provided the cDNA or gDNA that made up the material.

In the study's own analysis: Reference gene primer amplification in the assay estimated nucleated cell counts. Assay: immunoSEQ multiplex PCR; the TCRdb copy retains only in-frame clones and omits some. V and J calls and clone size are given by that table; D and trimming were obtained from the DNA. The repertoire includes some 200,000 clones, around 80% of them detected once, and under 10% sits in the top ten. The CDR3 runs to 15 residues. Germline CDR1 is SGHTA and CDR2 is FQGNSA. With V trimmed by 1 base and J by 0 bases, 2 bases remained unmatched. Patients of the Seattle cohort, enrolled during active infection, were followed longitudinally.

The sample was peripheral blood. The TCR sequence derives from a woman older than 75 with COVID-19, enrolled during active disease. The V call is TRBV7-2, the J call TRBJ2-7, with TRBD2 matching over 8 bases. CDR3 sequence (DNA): TGTGCCAGCAGCTTAGTAGCGGGAAACTCCTACGAGCAGTACTTC. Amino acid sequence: CASSLVAGNSYEQYF.